These 10 T cell receptor beta chains were all obtained from the same sample, sequenced in a study of cytomegalovirus exposure and HLA in healthy donors. Repertoires were generated with immunoSEQ multiplex PCR, while TCRdb's copy carries only in-frame clones and drops some. The sample consists of about 120,000 clones, 85% to 90% of them appearing once. Sequenced: PBMCs. The receptors were gathered from a young woman in good health and CMV-seropositive.

This clone is a singleton in its sample. This chain links TRBV19 with TRBJ2-7; TRBD1 matches at 8 bases. Per the germline V gene, CDR1 is LNHDA and CDR2 is SQIVND (reference sequence). The CDR3 spans 15 residues. V lost 4 bases to trimming and J lost 3 bases; unmatched junction nucleotides: 8. CDR3 DNA sequence: TGTGCCAGTAGTACCTCAGGGGGCCCAAGCTACGAGCAGTACTTC. Its protein product is CASSTSGGPSYEQYF.

With regard to this clone: This sample includes further DNA sequences coding for the same CDR3. This chain joins TRBV6-1 and TRBJ1-1; D not certain. V gave up 4 bases and J gave up 2 bases, with 8 bases separating them. In germline, CDR1 is MNHNS, CDR2 SASEGT. The CDR3 is 13 residues long. CDR3 protein: CASSGRRNTEAFF. The DNA for the CDR3 is TGTGCCAGCAGTGGACGGAGAAACACTGAAGCTTTCTTT.

The chain is built from TRBV5-1 and TRBJ2-7; TRBD1 agrees at 9 bases. This CDR3 is 15 amino acids long. Losses at the gene ends were 4 bases for V and 1 base for J; bases not matched to a gene: 6. Per germline, CDR1 SGHRS and CDR2 YFSETQ. The CDR3 DNA reads TGCGCCAGCAGCCCAAGACAGGGGGGGTCCTACGAGCAGTACTTC. This sequence encodes CASSPRQGGSYEQYF.

The rearrangement joins TRBV5-4 to TRBJ2-3; possible D gene TRBD1, 6 bases. Germline values: CDR1 SGHNT, CDR2 YYREEE (reference sequence). This CDR3 comprises 15 residues. V lost 1 base to trimming and J lost 0 bases, with 9 bases between them. The CDR3 DNA sequence: TGTGCCAGCAGCTTGTCGACAGGTAGCACAGATACGCAGTATTTT. Translating gives CASSLSTGSTDTQYF. Full variable domain (rest looked up from reference TRBV5-4 and TRBJ2-3): ETGVTQSPTHLIKTRGQQVTLRCSSQSGHNTVSWYQQALGQGPQFIFQYYREEENGRGNFPPRFSGLQFPNYSSELNVNALELDDSALYLCASSLSTGSTDTQYFGPGTRLTVL.

The chain links TRBV2 to TRBJ1-4; 9 bases line up with TRBD1. With V trimmed by 5 bases and J by 8 bases, 9 bases remained unmatched. This CDR3 spans 15 amino acids. From germline, CDR1 is SNHLY and CDR2 FYNNEI. The CDR3 spells CASSTEGQGYEKLFF. CDR3 nucleotide sequence: TGTGCCAGCAGTACCGAGGGACAGGGATACGAAAAACTGTTTTTT.

This chain uses TRBV6-1 with TRBJ2-3, with D possibly TRBD1 on 5 matching bases. Trimming took 5 bases from V and 5 from J, leaving 8 bases between them. This CDR3 has 12 amino acids. The germline gives CDR1 MNHNS, CDR2 SASEGT. CDR3 region: CASSFREDTQYF. The DNA for the CDR3 is TGTGCCAGCAGTTTCAGGGAAGATACGCAGTATTTT.

The J gene is TRBJ1-3, the V gene TRBV4-1; the match to TRBD1 covers 7 bases. Germline V gene sequence: CDR1 MGHRA, CDR2 YSYEKL. The CDR3 covers 15 residues. V lost 0 bases and J lost 1; bases outside the gene matches: 0. CDR3 nucleotides: TGCGCCAGCAGCCAAGACAGGGGGTCTGGAAACACCATATATTTT. Protein: CASSQDRGSGNTIYF.

Concerning this clone itself: Germline is not matched at one junction end, which may reflect a read error. The chain couples TRBV20-1 to TRBJ1-2, with TRBD1 identical over 7 bases. Germline V gene lookup returns CDR1 DFQATT and CDR2 SNEGSKA (reference sequence). CDR3 length: 11 residues. The CDR3 bases are TGCAGTGCTAGCGGAGGGGGCCCGAGGATCTTC. Its protein is CSASGGGPRIF.

The gene calls are TRBV18 and TRBJ2-7, with 8 bases identical to TRBD1. Germline V gene data show CDR1 as KGHSH and CDR2 as LQKENI. V gave up 4 bases and J gave up 3 bases; unmatched junction bases: 5. This CDR3 contains 14 residues. The chain's CDR3 is CASSLSGTGYEQYF. CDR3 nucleotide sequence: TGTGCCAGCTCACTCTCCGGGACAGGCTACGAGCAGTACTTC.

This chain joins TRBV27 and TRBJ2-1, with D possibly TRBD2 on 5 matching bases. Trimming pared 3 bases from V and 6 bases from J, leaving 12 bases between. The CDR3 has 14 amino acids. From germline, CDR1 is MNHEY and CDR2 SMNVEV (reference sequence). Here the CDR3 DNA reads TGTGCCAGCAGTTTTGCTAGCCCTTCCAATGAGCAGTTCTTC. Translating gives CASSFASPSNEQFF.